The clone carrying this TCR beta chain is a singleton in its sample. The CDR3 contains 16 residues. The germline V gene encodes CDR1 SGDLS and CDR2 YYNGEE. V dropped 4 bases and J dropped 2 bases, with 13 bases sitting between them. This sample was included in a study of blood T cell repertoires in COVID-19. Study in general: Acute and convalescent COVID-19 samples came from the United States, Italy and Spain. From T cells, B-cell-depleted T cells, or PBMCs came the material, which was cDNA or gDNA.

In the source study's methods: From reference gene primer amplification, estimates of nucleated cell counts were derived. Produced via immunoSEQ multiplex PCR; TCRdb's table is partial and in-frame only. The DNA gave D and trimming, while V, J and clone size come from that table. The sample has roughly 100,000 clones, roughly 80% seen once; the top ten hold 20% to 25%. The sequencing input was peripheral blood. The chain couples TRBV9 to TRBJ2-6; D may be TRBD1 (5 bases). The clonotype was recovered from a man aged 70 or older with active or convalescent COVID-19. The CDR3 loop reads CASSTTERAGANVLTF. The CDR3 DNA is TGTGCCAGCAGCACGACAGAAAGGGCTGGGGCCAACGTCCTGACTTTC. Full variable domain (outside the CDR3, taken from reference TRBV9 and TRBJ2-6): DSGVTQTPKHLITATGQRVTLRCSPRSGDLSVYWYQQSLDQGLQFLIQYYNGEERAKGNILERFSAQQFPDLHSELNLSSLELGDSALYFCASSTTERAGANVLTFGAGSRLTVL.